The TCR beta chain under discussion was sequenced for a study of blood T cell repertoires in COVID-19. Overall study: Acute and convalescent COVID-19 samples came from the United States, Italy and Spain. PBMCs, B-cell-depleted T cells, or T cells were the source of the cDNA or gDNA that made up the material.

Patients of the Seattle cohort, enrolled during active infection, were followed longitudinally. Generated by immunoSEQ multiplex PCR, the TCRdb table keeps only in-frame clones and is missing some. The sample lists under 95,000 clones, around 85% occurring once. This clone was seen only once. CDR1 is MDHEN and CDR2 is SYDVKM in the germline V gene. This CDR3 is 15 amino acids long. The junction had 8 bases not matched to a gene; V was cut back by 6 bases and J by 2 bases. The receptor comes from a woman older than 75 with COVID-19, enrolled during active disease. The material sequenced was peripheral blood. The chain has TRBV28 and TRBJ2-7; the match to TRBD2 covers 9 bases. The CDR3 sequence: CASRPHAGGAYEQYF. CDR3 sequence (DNA): TGTGCCAGCAGACCCCATGCGGGAGGGGCCTACGAGCAGTACTTC.